This record covers a single T cell receptor beta chain. Its specificity is not known. The CDR3 is 12 residues long. Germline loops: CDR1 SGHNT, CDR2 YYREEE (reference sequence). Trimming shortened V by 1 base and J by 4 bases, and 6 bases separated the two germline ends. This record belongs to a study of cytomegalovirus exposure and HLA in healthy donors. General study results and limits: Segments of the TCR beta V type were, in most cases, productive about 87% or about 30% of the time in an earlier analysis. Based on reports, TCR beta sequences accurately predicted HLA-A and HLA-B alleles for most subjects.

PCR used 60 Vbeta primers and 13 Jbeta primers. Some clones are missing from TCRdb's copy, which holds only in-frame ones; the method was immunoSEQ multiplex PCR. The sample shows roughly 120,000 clones, roughly 80% of them seen only once. This clonotype was sampled from a middle-aged man in good health and CMV-seropositive. Sequencing was performed on PBMCs. This chain joins TRBV5-4 and TRBJ2-7; D is undetermined. The CDR3 sequence is CASSLTPYEQYF. Here the CDR3 DNA reads TGTGCCAGCAGCTTGACTCCTTACGAGCAGTACTTC.